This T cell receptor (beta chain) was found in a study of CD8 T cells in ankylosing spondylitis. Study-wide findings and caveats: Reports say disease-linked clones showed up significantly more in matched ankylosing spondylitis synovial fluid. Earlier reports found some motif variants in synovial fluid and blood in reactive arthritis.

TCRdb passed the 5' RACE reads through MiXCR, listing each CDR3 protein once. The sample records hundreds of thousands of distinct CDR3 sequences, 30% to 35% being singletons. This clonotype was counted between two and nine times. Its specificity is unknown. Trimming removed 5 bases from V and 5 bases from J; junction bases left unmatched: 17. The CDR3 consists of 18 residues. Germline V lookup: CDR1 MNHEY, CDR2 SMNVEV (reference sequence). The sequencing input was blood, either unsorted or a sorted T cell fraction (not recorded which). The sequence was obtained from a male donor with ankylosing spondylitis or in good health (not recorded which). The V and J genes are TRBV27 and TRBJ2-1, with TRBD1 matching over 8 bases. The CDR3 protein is CASSPFNMRQGRNNEQFF. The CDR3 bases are TGTGCCAGCAGTCCCTTTAACATGCGACAGGGGCGAAACAATGAGCAGTTCTTC.